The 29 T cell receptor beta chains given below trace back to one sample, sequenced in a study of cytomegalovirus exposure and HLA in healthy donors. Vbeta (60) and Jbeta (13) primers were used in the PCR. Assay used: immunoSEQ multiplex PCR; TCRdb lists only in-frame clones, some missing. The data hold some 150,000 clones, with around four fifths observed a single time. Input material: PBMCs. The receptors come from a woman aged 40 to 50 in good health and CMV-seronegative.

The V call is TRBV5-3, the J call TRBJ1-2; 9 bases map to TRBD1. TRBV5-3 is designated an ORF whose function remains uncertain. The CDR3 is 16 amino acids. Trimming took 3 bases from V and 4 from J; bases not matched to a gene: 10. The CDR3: CARSSRQTGQGYGYTF. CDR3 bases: TGTGCCAGAAGCTCTAGACAGACGGGACAGGGCTATGGCTACACCTTC.

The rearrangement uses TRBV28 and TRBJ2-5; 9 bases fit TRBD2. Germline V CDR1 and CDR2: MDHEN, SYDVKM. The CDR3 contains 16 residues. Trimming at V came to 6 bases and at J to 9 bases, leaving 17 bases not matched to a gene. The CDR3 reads CASSPSSGTSSGSQYF. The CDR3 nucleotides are TGTGCCAGCAGCCCCTCATCCGGGACTAGCTCTGGTTCCCAGTACTTC.

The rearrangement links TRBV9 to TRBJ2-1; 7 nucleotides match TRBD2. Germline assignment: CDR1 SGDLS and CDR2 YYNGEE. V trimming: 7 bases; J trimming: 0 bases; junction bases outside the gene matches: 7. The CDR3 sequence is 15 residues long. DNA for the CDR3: TGTGCCAGCCCCCCGGGCGGGAGCTCCTACAATGAGCAGTTCTTC. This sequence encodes CASPPGGSSYNEQFF.

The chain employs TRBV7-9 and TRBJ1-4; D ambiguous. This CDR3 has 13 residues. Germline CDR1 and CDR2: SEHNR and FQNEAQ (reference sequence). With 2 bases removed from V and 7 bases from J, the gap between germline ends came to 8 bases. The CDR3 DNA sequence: TGTGCCAGCAGCTTATCCGGGGTTGAAAAACTGTTTTTT. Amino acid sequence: CASSLSGVEKLFF.

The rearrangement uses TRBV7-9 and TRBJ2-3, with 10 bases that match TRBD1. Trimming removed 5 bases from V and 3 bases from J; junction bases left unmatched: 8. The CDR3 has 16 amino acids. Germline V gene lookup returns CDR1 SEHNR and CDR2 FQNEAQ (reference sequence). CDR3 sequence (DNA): TGTGCCAGCAGCCACGAGACAGGGGGCGTGACAGATACGCAGTATTTT. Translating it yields CASSHETGGVTDTQYF.

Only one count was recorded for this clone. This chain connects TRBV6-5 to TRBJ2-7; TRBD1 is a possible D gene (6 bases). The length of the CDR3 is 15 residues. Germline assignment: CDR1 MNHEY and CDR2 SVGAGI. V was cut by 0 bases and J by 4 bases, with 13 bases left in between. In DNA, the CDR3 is TGTGCCAGCAGTTACTCCCCTTGGACAGAGTACGAGCAGTACTTC. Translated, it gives CASSYSPWTEYEQYF.

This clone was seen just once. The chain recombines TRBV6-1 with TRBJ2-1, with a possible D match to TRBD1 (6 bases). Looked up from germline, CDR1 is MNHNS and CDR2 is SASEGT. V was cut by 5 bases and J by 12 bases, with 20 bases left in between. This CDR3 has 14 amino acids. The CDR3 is CASSSQGRQDLQFF. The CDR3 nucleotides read TGTGCCAGCAGTTCCCAGGGACGACAGGATTTGCAGTTCTTC.

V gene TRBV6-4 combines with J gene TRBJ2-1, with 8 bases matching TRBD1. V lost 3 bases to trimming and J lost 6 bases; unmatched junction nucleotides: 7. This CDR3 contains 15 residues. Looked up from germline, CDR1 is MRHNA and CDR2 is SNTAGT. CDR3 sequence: CASSEIQGAVNEQFF. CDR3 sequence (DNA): TGTGCCAGCAGTGAAATTCAGGGGGCGGTCAATGAGCAGTTCTTC.

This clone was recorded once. In DNA, the CDR3 is TGCGCCAGCAGCCTAGGACCTACAGGCCTCAATCAGCCCCAGCATTTT. It encodes CASSLGPTGLNQPQHF. V and J are TRBV5-1 and TRBJ1-5; possible D gene TRBD1, 5 bases. V lost 4 bases to trimming and J lost 3 bases, with 17 bases between them. CDR1 and CDR2 from the germline V gene are SGHRS and YFSETQ. The CDR3 contains 16 residues.

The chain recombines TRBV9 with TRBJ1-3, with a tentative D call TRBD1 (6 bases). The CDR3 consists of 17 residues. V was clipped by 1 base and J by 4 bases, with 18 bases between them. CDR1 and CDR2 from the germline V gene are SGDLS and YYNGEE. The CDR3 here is CASSVNPRGASGNTIYF. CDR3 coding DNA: TGTGCCAGCAGCGTAAACCCACGGGGGGCGTCGGGAAACACCATATATTTT. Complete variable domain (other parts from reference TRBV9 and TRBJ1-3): DSGVTQTPKHLITATGQRVTLRCSPRSGDLSVYWYQQSLDQGLQFLIQYYNGEERAKGNILERFSAQQFPDLHSELNLSSLELGDSALYFCASSVNPRGASGNTIYFGEGSWLTVV.

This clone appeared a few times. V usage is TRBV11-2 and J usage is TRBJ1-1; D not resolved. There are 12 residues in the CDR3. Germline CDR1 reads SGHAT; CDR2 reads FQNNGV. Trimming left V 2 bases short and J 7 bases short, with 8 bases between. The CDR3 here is CASSLRRDEAFF. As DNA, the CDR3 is TGTGCCAGCAGCTTAAGACGGGATGAAGCTTTCTTT.

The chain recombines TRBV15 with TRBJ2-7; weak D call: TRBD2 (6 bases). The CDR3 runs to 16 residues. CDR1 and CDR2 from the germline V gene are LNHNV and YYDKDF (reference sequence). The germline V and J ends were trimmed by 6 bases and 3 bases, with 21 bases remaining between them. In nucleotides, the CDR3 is TGTGCCACCAGTCCAAGCCTGGGGGGAAAGGGCTACGAGCAGTACTTC. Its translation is CATSPSLGGKGYEQYF. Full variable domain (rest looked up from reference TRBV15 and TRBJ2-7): DAMVIQNPRYQVTQFGKPVTLSCSQTLNHNVMYWYQQKSSQAPKLLFHYYDKDFNNEADTPDNFQSRRPNTSFCFLDIRSPGLGDTAMYLCATSPSLGGKGYEQYFGPGTRLTVT.

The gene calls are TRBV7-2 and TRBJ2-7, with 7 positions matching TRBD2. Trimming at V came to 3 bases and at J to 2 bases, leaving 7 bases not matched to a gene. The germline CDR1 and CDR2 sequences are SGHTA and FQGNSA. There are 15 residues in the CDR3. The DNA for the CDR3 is TGTGCCAGCAGCTTTTATGTGGGAGGGCCCTACGAGCAGTACTTC. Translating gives CASSFYVGGPYEQYF.

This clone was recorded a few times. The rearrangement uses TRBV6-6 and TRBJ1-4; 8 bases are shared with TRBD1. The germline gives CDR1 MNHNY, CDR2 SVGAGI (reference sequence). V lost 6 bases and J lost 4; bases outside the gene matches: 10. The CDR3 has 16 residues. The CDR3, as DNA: TGTGCCAGCAGATCACCTCCGGGACAGGATAATGAAAAACTGTTTTTT. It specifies CASRSPPGQDNEKLFF.

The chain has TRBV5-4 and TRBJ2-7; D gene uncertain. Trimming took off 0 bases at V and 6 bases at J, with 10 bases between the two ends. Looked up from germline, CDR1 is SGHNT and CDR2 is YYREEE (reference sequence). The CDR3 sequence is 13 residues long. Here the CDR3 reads CASSLELTTEQYF. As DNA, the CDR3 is TGTGCCAGCAGCTTGGAACTTACTACCGAGCAGTACTTC.

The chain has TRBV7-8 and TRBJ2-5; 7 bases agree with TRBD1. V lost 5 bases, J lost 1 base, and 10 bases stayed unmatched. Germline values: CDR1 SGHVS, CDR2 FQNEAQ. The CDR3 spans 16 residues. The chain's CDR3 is CASSAYPGQTQETQYF. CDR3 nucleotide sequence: TGTGCCAGCAGCGCATATCCGGGACAGACCCAAGAGACCCAGTACTTC.

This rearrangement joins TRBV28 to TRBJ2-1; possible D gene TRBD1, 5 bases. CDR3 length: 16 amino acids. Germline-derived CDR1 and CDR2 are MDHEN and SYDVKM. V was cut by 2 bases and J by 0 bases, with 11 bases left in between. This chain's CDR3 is CASSLEQVRSYNEQFF. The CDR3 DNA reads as TGTGCCAGCAGTTTAGAACAGGTACGCTCCTACAATGAGCAGTTCTTC.

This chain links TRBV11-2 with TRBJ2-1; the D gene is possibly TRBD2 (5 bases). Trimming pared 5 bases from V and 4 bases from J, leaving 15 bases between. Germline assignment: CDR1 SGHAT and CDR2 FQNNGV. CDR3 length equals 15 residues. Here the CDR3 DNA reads TGTGCCAGCAGCCTCGACTGGACTGGGTACAATGAGCAGTTCTTC. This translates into CASSLDWTGYNEQFF.

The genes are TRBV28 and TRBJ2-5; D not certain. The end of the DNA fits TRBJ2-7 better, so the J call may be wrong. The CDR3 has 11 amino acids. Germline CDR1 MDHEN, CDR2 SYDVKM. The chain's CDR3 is CASTTWYEQYF. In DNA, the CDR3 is TGTGCCAGCACTACCTGGTACGAGCAGTACTTC.

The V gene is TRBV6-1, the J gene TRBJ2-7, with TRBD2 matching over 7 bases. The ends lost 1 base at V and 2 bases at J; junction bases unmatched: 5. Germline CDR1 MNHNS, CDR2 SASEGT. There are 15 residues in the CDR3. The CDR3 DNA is TGTGCCAGCAGTGAAGTGCCCGGGAGGACCTACGAGCAGTACTTC. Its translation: CASSEVPGRTYEQYF.

CDR3: CASRVTGNSPLHF. The CDR3 DNA is TGTGCCAGCAGAGTTACAGGGAATTCACCCCTCCACTTT. The rearrangement joins TRBV6-1 to TRBJ1-6; possibly TRBD1 for D (6 bases). Trimming removed 6 bases at V and 7 bases at J, with 10 bases between. The CDR3 is 13 residues long. Germline lookup yields CDR1 MNHNS and CDR2 SASEGT.

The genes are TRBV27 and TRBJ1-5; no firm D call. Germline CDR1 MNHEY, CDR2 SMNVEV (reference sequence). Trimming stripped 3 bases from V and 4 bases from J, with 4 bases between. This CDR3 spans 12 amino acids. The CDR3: CASSFMNQPQHF. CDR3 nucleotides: TGTGCCAGCAGTTTTATGAATCAGCCCCAGCATTTT.

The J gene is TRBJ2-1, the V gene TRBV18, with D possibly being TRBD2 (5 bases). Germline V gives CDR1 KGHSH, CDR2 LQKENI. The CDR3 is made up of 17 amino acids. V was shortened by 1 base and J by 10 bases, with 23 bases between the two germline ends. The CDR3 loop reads CASSPQGSQDFVKEQFF. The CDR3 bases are TGTGCCAGCTCACCACAGGGTTCCCAGGACTTCGTTAAGGAGCAGTTCTTC. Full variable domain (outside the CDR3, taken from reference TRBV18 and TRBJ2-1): NAGVMQNPRHLVRRRGQEARLRCSPMKGHSHVYWYRQLPEEGLKFMVYLQKENIIDESGMPKERFSAEFPKEGPSILRIQQVVRGDSAAYFCASSPQGSQDFVKEQFFGPGTRLTVL.

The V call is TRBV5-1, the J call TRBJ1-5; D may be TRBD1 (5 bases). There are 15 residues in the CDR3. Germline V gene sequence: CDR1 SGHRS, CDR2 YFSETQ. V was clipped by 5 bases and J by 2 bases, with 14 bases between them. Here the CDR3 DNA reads TGCGCCAGCAGGATGAGCCCGGGGGGCAATCAGCCCCAGCATTTT. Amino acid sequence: CASRMSPGGNQPQHF.

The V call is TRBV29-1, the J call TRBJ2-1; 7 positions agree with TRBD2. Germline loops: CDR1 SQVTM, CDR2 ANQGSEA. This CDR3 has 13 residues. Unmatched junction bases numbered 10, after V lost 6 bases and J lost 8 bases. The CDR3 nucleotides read TGCAGCGTGGGAGGACTAGTAGCCCATGAGCAGTTCTTC. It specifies CSVGGLVAHEQFF.

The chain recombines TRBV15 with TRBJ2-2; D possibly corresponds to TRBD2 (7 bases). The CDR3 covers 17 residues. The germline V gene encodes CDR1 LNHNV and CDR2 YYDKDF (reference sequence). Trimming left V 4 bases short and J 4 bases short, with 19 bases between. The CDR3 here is CATSIPRGRVGTGELFF. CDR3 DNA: TGTGCCACCAGCATCCCTAGGGGGAGGGTCGGCACCGGGGAGCTGTTTTTT.

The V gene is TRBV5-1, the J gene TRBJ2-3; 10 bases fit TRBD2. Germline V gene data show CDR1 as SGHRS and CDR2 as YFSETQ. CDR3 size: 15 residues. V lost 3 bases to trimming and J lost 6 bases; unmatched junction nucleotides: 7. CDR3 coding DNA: TGCGCCAGCAGCTCTGCTAGCGGGGGCATCGATACGCAGTATTTT. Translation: CASSSASGGIDTQYF.

The CDR3 loop reads CASSQELGIASEQYF. CDR3 coding DNA: TGTGCCAGCAGCCAAGAACTTGGTATTGCTTCCGAGCAGTACTTC. The chain joins TRBV4-2 to TRBJ2-7, with D hard to call. V gave up 0 bases and J gave up 6 bases, with 15 bases separating them. CDR1 is LGHNA, CDR2 YNFKEQ, per germline. CDR3 size: 15 residues.

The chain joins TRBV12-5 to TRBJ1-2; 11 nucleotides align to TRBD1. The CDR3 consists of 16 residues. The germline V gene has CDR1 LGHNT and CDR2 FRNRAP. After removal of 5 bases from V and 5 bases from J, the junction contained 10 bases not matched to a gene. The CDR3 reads CASGNSGTGGYYGYTF. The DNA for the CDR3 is TGTGCTAGTGGTAACTCCGGGACAGGGGGTTATTATGGCTACACCTTC.